This T cell receptor beta chain was sequenced during a study of blood T cell repertoires in COVID-19. This clone was picked up one time. Libraries were prepared by immunoSEQ multiplex PCR; TCRdb keeps only in-frame clonotypes and omits some of them. The table lists some 120,000 clones, 82% of them singletons, with roughly an eighth in the top ten. The clonotype was recovered from a human donor in a cohort sampled during active COVID-19. Sample: peripheral blood.

The CDR3, as DNA: TGTGCCAGCAGTCGACAGTTTTTTAACTATGGCTACACCTTC. It specifies CASSRQFFNYGYTF. The chain uses TRBV2 and TRBJ1-2, with D maybe TRBD1 (5 bases). CDR3 size: 14 residues. CDR1 and CDR2 (germline): SNHLY, FYNNEI. V was trimmed by 5 bases and J by 1 base, leaving 11 bases between them.